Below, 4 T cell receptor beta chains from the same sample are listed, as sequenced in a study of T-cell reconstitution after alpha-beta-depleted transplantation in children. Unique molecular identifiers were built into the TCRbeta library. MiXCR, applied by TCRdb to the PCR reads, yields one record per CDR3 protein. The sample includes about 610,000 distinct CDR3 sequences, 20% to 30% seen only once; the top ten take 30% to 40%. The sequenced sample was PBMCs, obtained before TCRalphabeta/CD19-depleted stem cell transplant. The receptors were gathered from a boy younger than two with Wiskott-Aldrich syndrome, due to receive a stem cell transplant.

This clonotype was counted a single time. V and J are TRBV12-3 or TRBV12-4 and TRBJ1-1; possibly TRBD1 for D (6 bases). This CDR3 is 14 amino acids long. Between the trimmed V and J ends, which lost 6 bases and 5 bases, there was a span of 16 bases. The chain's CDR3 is CASRQKGGGTEAFF. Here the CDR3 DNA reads TGTGCCAGCAGGCAAAAGGGGGGTGGGACTGAAGCTTTCTTT.

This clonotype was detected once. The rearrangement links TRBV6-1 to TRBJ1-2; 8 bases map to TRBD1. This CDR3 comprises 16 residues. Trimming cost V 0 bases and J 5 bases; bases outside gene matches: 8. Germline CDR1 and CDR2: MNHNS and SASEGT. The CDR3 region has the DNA TGTGCCAGCAGTGAAGCGCTCCGGACAGGGCGGTATGGCTACACCTTC. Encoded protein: CASSEALRTGRYGYTF.

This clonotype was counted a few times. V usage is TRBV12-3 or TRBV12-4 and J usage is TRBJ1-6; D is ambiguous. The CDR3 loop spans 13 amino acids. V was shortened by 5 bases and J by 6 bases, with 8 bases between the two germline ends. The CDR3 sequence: CASSLTVNSPLHF. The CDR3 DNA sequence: TGTGCCAGCAGTCTAACGGTTAATTCACCCCTCCACTTT.

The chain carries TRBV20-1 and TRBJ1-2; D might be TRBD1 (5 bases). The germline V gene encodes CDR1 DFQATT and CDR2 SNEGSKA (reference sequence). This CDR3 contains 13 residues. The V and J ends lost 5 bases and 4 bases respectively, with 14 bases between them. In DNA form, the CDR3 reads TGCAGTGCTCCCACAGGACGGAGCTATGGCTACACCTTC. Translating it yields CSAPTGRSYGYTF.